This T cell receptor beta chain emerged from a study of early T cells in non-severe SARS-CoV-2 infection (dated by TCRdb to the early 2020s). About the study as a whole: Because TCR sequencing was done on bulk RNA from unsorted whole blood, the alpha and beta chains could not be paired. Findings and caveats that apply to the study as a whole: VDJdb matching was skewed toward anti-spike CD8 responses and likely underestimated virus-specific expansions, missing private and CD4 specificities.

Library construction relied on 5' RACE. This sample was sequenced with a NextSeq 500. Unique molecular identifiers were attached to individual cDNA molecules in the TCR library protocol so that sequencing error and PCR bias could be corrected. Both TCR alpha and beta chains were sequenced, and tight co-correlation was observed between alpha and beta sequence abundances in each sample. The authors' pipeline ran thus. V gene, J gene and CDR3 annotation of TCR sequences was performed with Decombinator V4. Expanded TCRs were defined as changing significantly between any two time points under a Poisson model with p below 0.0001. TCR abundances were normalised to the total number of TCRs sequenced per sample and were expressed as counts per million. TRAV1-2 paired with TRAJ12, TRAJ20 or TRAJ33 defined MAIT TCRs, while TRAV10 paired with TRAJ18 defined iNKT TCRs. A search of VDJdb, accessed on 1 November 2021, was run for TCRs annotated to CMV, EBV and SARS-CoV-2, with TCRs annotated for multiple antigens excluded. TCRdb trimmed the raw reads at Q25, called clones with MiXCR and kept productive beta chains. Here each entry gathers all rows of one CDR3 protein and keeps the most common genes and DNA. It is TCRdb's table, rather than the study itself, that gives the V and J calls and clone size. The sample table lists over 30,000 distinct CDR3 sequences, roughly 6% of them with a count of one. Approximately 6.9% of the sample is held by the ten biggest clonotypes.

A case-control design nested within a healthcare worker cohort in London, UK, was used, with weekly nasopharyngeal swab PCR tests and blood sampling performed. Healthcare workers were recruited between 23 and 31 March 2020, during the week of the UK lockdown, and were followed weekly for up to about 15 weeks. The CDR3 has 12 amino acids, counting the end cysteine and phenylalanine. The retained sequence is limited to the CDR3, 36 bases, with the frame set at the first base. The trim is 6 bases for V and 10 bases for J, with a gap of 15 bases between the germline ends. The germline V gene provides CDR1 LGHNT and CDR2 FRNRAP. At least ten counts were recorded for this clonotype. It has no known antigen specificity. No much larger clonotype is one base removed from it; base qualities were not supplied.

The sample was whole blood. The TCR sequence derives from an adult who was a healthcare worker with PCR-confirmed SARS-CoV-2 infection or an uninfected control (not recorded which). The rearranged chain carries TRBV12-5 and TRBJ1-1, and the D gene may be TRBD1, 5 bases matching. The CDR3 region reads CASGQGARRAFF. The nucleotide sequence is TGTGCTAGTGGCCAGGGAGCACGAAGAGCTTTCTTT.